Listed below are T cell receptor beta chains from one sample, sequenced in a study of blood T cell repertoires in COVID-19. Sequencing used immunoSEQ multiplex PCR; TCRdb keeps in-frame clones, though not all of them. The sample carries more than 150,000 clones, roughly 84% recorded once. The source material was peripheral blood. These receptors all come from a woman aged 60-75 years with acute or convalescent COVID-19. The CDR3 runs from the conserved cysteine through the conserved F or W. Each record gives: J gene, V gene, clone size, D gene, CDR3 protein, CDR3 DNA. The D gene is left open where the match is weak. Part of the rows lack a size; the others show once, few, many or a class for expanded clones.

J: TRBJ1-1
V: TRBV7-2
size: -
D: -
CDR3: CASSLVGGGTEAFF
DNA: TGTGCCAGCAGCTTAGTGGGGGGGGGAACTGAAGCTTTCTTT

J: TRBJ2-3
V: TRBV9
size: -
D: -
CDR3: CASSVVGGGTDTQYF
DNA: TGTGCCAGCAGCGTAGTGGGGGGAGGCACAGATACGCAGTATTTT

J: TRBJ2-3
V: TRBV9
size: -
D: TRBD2
CDR3: CASSGRGADTDTQYF
DNA: TGTGCCAGCAGTGGGAGGGGAGCGGACACAGATACGCAGTATTTT

J: TRBJ2-1
V: TRBV20-1
size: -
D: -
CDR3: CSASRGGRNEQFF
DNA: TGCAGTGCTAGTCGCGGGGGCCGCAATGAGCAGTTCTTC

J: TRBJ2-1
V: TRBV11-2
size: once
D: TRBD1
CDR3: CASSSGGQGTNEQFF
DNA: TGTGCCAGCAGCTCGGGGGGACAGGGGACTAATGAGCAGTTCTTC

J: TRBJ1-3
V: TRBV19
size: -
D: -
CDR3: CASSGQSTSGNTIYF
DNA: TGTGCCAGTAGCGGACAGTCCACCTCTGGAAACACCATATATTTT

J: TRBJ2-5
V: TRBV12-3/TRBV12-4
size: -
D: -
CDR3: CASGRDIETQYF
DNA: TGTGCCAGCGGCAGGGATATCGAGACCCAGTACTTC

J: TRBJ1-1
V: TRBV16
size: -
D: TRBD1
CDR3: CASSPTRDRGDTEAFF
DNA: TGTGCCAGCAGCCCCACTAGGGACAGGGGTGACACTGAAGCTTTCTTT

J: TRBJ2-7
V: TRBV5-1
size: -
D: -
CDR3: CASSLAAYEQYF
DNA: TGCGCCAGCAGCTTGGCTGCCTACGAGCAGTACTTC

J: TRBJ2-7
V: TRBV11-2
size: -
D: -
CDR3: CASSLLPSYEQYF
DNA: TGTGCCAGCAGCCTCCTTCCCTCCTACGAGCAGTACTTC

J: TRBJ2-2
V: TRBV29-1
size: -
D: TRBD1
CDR3: CSVVQTGVNTGELFF
DNA: TGCAGCGTAGTTCAGACAGGGGTAAACACCGGGGAGCTGTTTTTT

J: TRBJ1-1
V: TRBV5-1
size: -
D: -
CDR3: CASSFVPGAGVNTEAFF
DNA: TGCGCCAGCAGCTTCGTCCCGGGGGCGGGGGTGAACACTGAAGCTTTCTTT

J: TRBJ1-1
V: TRBV2
size: -
D: -
CDR3: CASDRSTEAFF
DNA: TGTGCCAGCGACAGAAGCACTGAAGCTTTCTTT

J: TRBJ1-1
V: TRBV28
size: once
D: -
CDR3: CASSLTGLNTEAFF
DNA: TGTGCCAGCAGTTTAACAGGGTTGAACACTGAAGCTTTCTTT

J: TRBJ1-2
V: TRBV27
size: -
D: -
CDR3: CASSLSGQGYGYTF
DNA: TGTGCCAGCAGTTTATCGGGGCAGGGCTATGGCTACACCTTC

J: TRBJ2-5
V: TRBV6-1
size: -
D: TRBD2
CDR3: CASSVSSELAGGRQETQYF
DNA: TGTGCCAGCAGTGTATCCAGCGAACTAGCGGGGGGGCGCCAAGAGACCCAGTACTTC

J: TRBJ2-5
V: TRBV18
size: -
D: TRBD1
CDR3: CASSPPTGRQETQYF
DNA: TGTGCCAGCTCACCACCGACAGGGAGACAAGAGACCCAGTACTTC

J: TRBJ1-2
V: TRBV6-5
size: -
D: -
CDR3: CASRPSGGHNYGYTF
DNA: TGTGCCAGCCGGCCCTCGGGGGGGCATAACTATGGCTACACCTTC

J: TRBJ2-1
V: TRBV5-1
size: -
D: TRBD1
CDR3: CASSMEDRGNEQFF
DNA: TGCGCCAGCAGCATGGAGGACAGGGGGAATGAGCAGTTCTTC

J: TRBJ2-2
V: TRBV19
size: -
D: TRBD1
CDR3: CASSLRTGGTGELFF
DNA: TGTGCCAGTAGTTTAAGGACAGGGGGAACCGGGGAGCTGTTTTTT

J: TRBJ2-7
V: TRBV5-1
size: -
D: -
CDR3: CASSTSDGVYEQYF
DNA: TGCGCCAGCAGCACTTCGGACGGGGTCTACGAGCAGTACTTC

J: TRBJ1-2
V: TRBV9
size: -
D: -
CDR3: CASSAALNYGYTF
DNA: TGTGCCAGCAGCGCAGCACTAAACTATGGCTACACCTTC

J: TRBJ2-3
V: TRBV28
size: -
D: TRBD2
CDR3: CASSFSGGLGDTQYF
DNA: TGTGCCAGCAGTTTTTCGGGGGGGCTAGGGGATACGCAGTATTTT

J: TRBJ1-2
V: TRBV10-3
size: -
D: TRBD1
CDR3: CAISAPTGGNYGYTF
DNA: TGTGCCATCAGTGCCCCGACAGGGGGAAACTATGGCTACACCTTC

J: TRBJ2-3
V: TRBV6-5
size: once
D: TRBD2
CDR3: CASSLAGGPADTQYF
DNA: TGTGCCAGCAGTCTAGCGGGGGGGCCCGCAGATACGCAGTATTTT

J: TRBJ2-7
V: TRBV5-6
size: -
D: -
CDR3: CASSLVQGSSYEQYF
DNA: TGTGCCAGCAGCTTGGTGCAGGGCTCAAGCTACGAGCAGTACTTC

J: TRBJ1-2
V: TRBV2
size: -
D: -
CDR3: CAISKGVGQFYGYTF
DNA: TGTGCCATCTCGAAGGGGGTAGGGCAGTTCTATGGCTACACCTTC

J: TRBJ1-4
V: TRBV6-5
size: -
D: -
CDR3: CASSSLGVPMKNFFF
DNA: TGTGCCAGCAGTTCTCTAGGGGTTCCAATGAAAAACTTCTTTTTT

J: TRBJ2-7
V: TRBV18
size: -
D: -
CDR3: CASSLVSGNEQYF
DNA: TGTGCCAGCTCCCTGGTATCGGGGAACGAGCAGTACTTC

J: TRBJ2-7
V: TRBV7-2
size: -
D: TRBD2
CDR3: CASSLRGERYEQYF
DNA: TGTGCCAGCAGCTTACGGGGGGAACGGTACGAGCAGTACTTC

J: TRBJ1-2
V: TRBV5-1
size: -
D: TRBD1
CDR3: CASSSGQGGNYGYTF
DNA: TGCGCCAGCAGCTCAGGACAGGGTGGCAACTATGGCTACACCTTC

J: TRBJ2-3
V: TRBV6-6
size: -
D: -
CDR3: CASSYSRGTDTQYF
DNA: TGTGCCAGCAGTTACTCGAGGGGCACAGATACGCAGTATTTT

J: TRBJ2-7
V: TRBV28
size: few
D: -
CDR3: CASSLAGYEQYF
DNA: TGTGCCAGCAGCTTGGCGGGCTACGAGCAGTACTTC

J: TRBJ1-1
V: TRBV28
size: -
D: -
CDR3: CASTGDRRNTEAFF
DNA: TGTGCCAGCACCGGAGACAGGAGGAACACTGAAGCTTTCTTT

J: TRBJ1-4
V: TRBV4-2
size: -
D: -
CDR3: CASSHAIGATNEKLFF
DNA: TGTGCCAGCAGCCATGCCATAGGGGCAACTAATGAAAAACTGTTTTTT

J: TRBJ2-3
V: TRBV7-2
size: -
D: -
CDR3: CASSLASGTTQGDTQYF
DNA: TGTGCCAGCAGCCTCGCGTCGGGGACAACCCAGGGAGATACGCAGTATTTT

J: TRBJ1-1
V: TRBV7-8
size: -
D: -
CDR3: CASSKQDRTEAFF
DNA: TGTGCCAGCAGCAAACAGGATCGCACTGAAGCTTTCTTT

J: TRBJ2-3
V: TRBV27
size: -
D: TRBD2
CDR3: CATTGGSGSTDTQYF
DNA: TGTGCCACCACGGGGGGTAGCGGGAGCACAGATACGCAGTATTTT

J: TRBJ1-2
V: TRBV3-1/TRBV3-2
size: -
D: TRBD1
CDR3: CASSPRDRNGYTF
DNA: TGTGCCAGCAGCCCCCGGGACAGAAACGGCTACACCTTC

J: TRBJ1-2
V: TRBV19
size: -
D: -
CDR3: CASSIENRSLRGYTF
DNA: TGTGCCAGTAGTATAGAGAACAGGTCTCTGCGGGGCTACACCTTC